Listed below are T cell receptor beta chains from one sample, sequenced in a study of control samples from healthy donors and cancer patients. Here immunoSEQ multiplex PCR was the method, and the copy in TCRdb shows in-frame clones only, minus some. Of about 160,000 clones listed, about 94% are singletons. Sequences were obtained from PBMCs. These receptors were taken from a man aged 55-75 years with colorectal cancer. Both conserved end residues are part of each CDR3. The D gene is left open where the match is weak. A row's size may be missing; if present it is once, few, many or a size class.

V	size	J	D	DNA	CDR3
TRBV3-1/TRBV3-2	once	TRBJ2-3	TRBD2	TGTGCCAGCAGCCAACTAGCGGGGGGGCTCAAAGATACGCAGTATTTT	CASSQLAGGLKDTQYF
TRBV4-1	.	TRBJ1-3	TRBD1	TGCGCCAGCAGACGACAGGGAGATAACACCATATATTTT	CASRRQGDNTIYF
TRBV3-1/TRBV3-2	.	TRBJ1-1	.	TGTGCCAGCAGCCTTGGGGGGGGGCTCGAGAACACTGAAGCTTTCTTT	CASSLGGGLENTEAFF
TRBV21-1	.	TRBJ1-2	.	TGTGCCAGCAGCAATATAGCAGAAAACTATGGCTACACCTTC	CASSNIAENYGYTF
TRBV6-1	.	TRBJ2-3	TRBD2	TGTGCCAGCAGTGGACTAACTAGCGGGGGTAGCCCTTTCCGCACAGATACGCAGTATTTT	CASSGLTSGGSPFRTDTQYF
TRBV28	.	TRBJ2-3	.	TGTGCCAGCAGGCCTATAGCAGATACGCAGTATTTT	CASRPIADTQYF
TRBV19	few	TRBJ1-2	TRBD1	TGTGCCAGTAGCTTGGGACAGGCTGGCTACACCTTC	CASSLGQAGYTF
TRBV14	.	TRBJ2-5	.	TGTGCCAGCAGCCAAGTGGGGACCCAGTACTTC	CASSQVGTQYF
TRBV6-4	.	TRBJ2-5	.	TGTGCCAGCAGCTCTACGGGTGGGGATGAGACCCAGTACTTC	CASSSTGGDETQYF
TRBV5-1	.	TRBJ2-1	.	TGCGCCAGCAGCTTGGGGTCGGGACGGGACTACAATGAGCAGTTCTTC	CASSLGSGRDYNEQFF
TRBV10-3	once	TRBJ2-3	.	TGTGCCATCAGTGAGGGGCAGACCCAGGCACGGGATACGCAGTATTTT	CAISEGQTQARDTQYF
TRBV19	.	TRBJ2-7	.	TGTGCCAGTAGTGGAGGTTACGAGCAGTACTTC	CASSGGYEQYF
TRBV5-5	.	TRBJ1-5	.	TGTGCCAGCAGCTCGTTGGACGGTCGCAATCAGCCCCAGCATTTT	CASSSLDGRNQPQHF
TRBV28	.	TRBJ1-2	.	TGTGCCAGCAGTTTAAGGGTTGGACACAACTATGGCTACACCTTC	CASSLRVGHNYGYTF
TRBV28	.	TRBJ1-1	.	TGTGCCAGCAGTTTCGGGGCCCCCTTGACAGCTTTCTTT	CASSFGAPLTAFF
TRBV6-1	.	TRBJ1-4	.	TGTGCCAGCAGTGAAGACGGCAGGACAGAAAAACTGTTTTTT	CASSEDGRTEKLFF